The 5 T cell receptor beta chains listed next were all sequenced from one sample in a study of blood T cell repertoires in COVID-19. Libraries were prepared by immunoSEQ multiplex PCR; TCRdb keeps only in-frame clonotypes and omits some of them. The repertoire holds 250,000 to 300,000 clones, roughly four fifths seen once, with more than 4% in the top ten. The sample consisted of PBMCs or T cells enriched from blood (not recorded which). The receptor source for this set is a man aged 40-55 years who had been exposed to COVID-19.

This sequence joins TRBV12-3 or TRBV12-4 and TRBJ2-7; D not resolved. V shed 4 bases and J shed 3 bases, with 10 bases lying between them. There are 13 residues in the CDR3. CDR3 coding DNA: TGTGCCAGCAGTTCCCTGACTGACTACGAGCAGTACTTC. It encodes CASSSLTDYEQYF.

V usage is TRBV7-2 and J usage is TRBJ2-1; D is perhaps TRBD1 (6 bases). The germline V gene has CDR1 SGHTA and CDR2 FQGNSA. The CDR3 spans 15 residues. Trimming cost V 5 bases and J 0 bases, with 11 bases left between them. CDR3 sequence (DNA): TGTGCCAGCAGCCGGGACAAAGGCTCCTACAATGAGCAGTTCTTC. Translated: CASSRDKGSYNEQFF.

This chain links TRBV29-1 with TRBJ1-1; D possibly corresponds to TRBD1 (5 bases). Germline CDR1 is SQVTM and CDR2 is ANQGSEA. The CDR3 runs 16 residues. V shed 0 bases and J shed 2 bases, with 16 bases lying between them. The CDR3 sequence is CSVEDWGTRVNTEAFF. The CDR3 DNA reads TGCAGCGTTGAAGATTGGGGCACCCGGGTTAACACTGAAGCTTTCTTT.

This clone was detected once. The genes are TRBV30 and TRBJ1-6; D possibly corresponds to TRBD1 (6 bases). The CDR3 is made up of 15 amino acids. V was pared by 0 bases and J by 7 bases, with 13 bases between. CDR1 GTSNPN and CDR2 SVGIG come from the germline V gene (reference sequence). CDR3 nucleotide sequence: TGTGCCTGGAGTGTACATAAGGGGGGGAATTCACCCCTCCACTTT. It specifies CAWSVHKGGNSPLHF. The variable domain in full, completed from reference TRBV30 and TRBJ1-6, reads SQTIHQWPATLVQPVGSPLSLECTVEGTSNPNLYWYRQAAGRGLQLLFYSVGIGQISSEVPQNLSASRPQDRQFILSSKKLLLSDSGFYLCAWSVHKGGNSPLHFGNGTRLTVT.

The chain employs TRBV7-3 and TRBJ1-2; 9 bases map to TRBD1. CDR1 and CDR2 from the germline V gene are SGHTA and FQGTGA. Trimming took 4 bases from V and 4 from J; bases not matched to a gene: 4. This CDR3 comprises 14 residues. The CDR3 sequence: CASSSTGGVYGYTF. The CDR3 DNA sequence: TGTGCCAGCAGCTCGACAGGGGGGGTCTATGGCTACACCTTC. Full variable domain (rest looked up from reference TRBV7-3 and TRBJ1-2): GAGVSQTPSNKVTEKGKYVELRCDPISGHTALYWYRQSLGQGPEFLIYFQGTGAADDSGLPNDRFFAVRPEGSVSTLKIQRTERGDSAVYLCASSSTGGVYGYTFGSGTRLTVV.